The sequence of this T cell receptor (beta chain) was determined in a study of blood T cell repertoires in COVID-19. The overall study: From T cells, B-cell-depleted T cells, or PBMCs came the material, which was cDNA or gDNA.

Profiling relied on immunoSEQ multiplex PCR, and the TCRdb table lists in-frame clones only, not all of them. The table shows 330,000 or so clones, with over 75% occurring only once. The length of the CDR3 is 14 residues. The V and J ends lost 4 bases and 3 bases, in that order; junction bases with no gene match: 6. Germline V gives CDR1 KGHSH, CDR2 LQKENI. Living in 24 US areas, the participants were between roughly 18 and 95 years of age. Before being deemed recovered, Cohort 3 donors had two negative PCRs, clearance, or symptom resolution. Sequencing was carried out using PBMCs or T cells enriched from blood (not recorded which). This receptor was taken from a young woman who had recovered from COVID-19. The chain employs TRBV18 and TRBJ2-7; 7 bases map to TRBD1. This CDR3 is CASSRDRRNYEQYF. The CDR3 bases are TGTGCCAGCTCACGGGACAGACGGAACTACGAGCAGTACTTC.